Listed below are T cell receptor beta chains from one sample, sequenced in a study of T cell responses to AZD1222 COVID-19 vaccine. Clones were sequenced by immunoSEQ multiplex PCR, and TCRdb holds only the in-frame ones, with some missing. The table has approximately 130,000 clones, 75% to 95% seen once. Sequenced material: peripheral blood, taken 28 days after the second dose of the MenACWY control vaccine. These receptors originate from an adult who received the MenACWY meningococcal vaccine as a control. CDR3s include the opening cysteine and the closing phenylalanine or tryptophan. The D gene is left open where the match is weak. The listing skips clone size in some rows; elsewhere it reads once, few, many or a size class.

J | V | D | size | DNA | CDR3
TRBJ1-3 | TRBV13 | . | . | TGTGCCAGCAGCCGGGGGGGACGGAGCTCTGGAAACACCATATATTTT | CASSRGGRSSGNTIYF
TRBJ2-5 | TRBV7-2 | TRBD2 | . | TGTGCCAGCAGCATGACTAGCGGGGAAGAGACCCAGTACTTC | CASSMTSGEETQYF
TRBJ2-3 | TRBV15 | . | . | TGTGCCACCAGCAGAGTTGTGGGGCCAGATACGCAGTATTTT | CATSRVVGPDTQYF
TRBJ1-2 | TRBV25-1 | TRBD1 | . | TGTGCCAGCAGTGAATATGCAGGGGGCTATGGCTACACCTTC | CASSEYAGGYGYTF
TRBJ1-1 | TRBV6-6 | . | once | TGTGCCAGCAGTTACTCGGGGGCCCCCACTGAAGCTTTCTTT | CASSYSGAPTEAFF
TRBJ1-2 | TRBV28 | . | . | TGTGCCAGCAGTTTCGGGGTCTATGGCTACACCTTC | CASSFGVYGYTF
TRBJ2-3 | TRBV5-4 | TRBD1 | . | TGTGCCAGCAGCCGTTTGACGGGACAGGGCACAGATACGCAGTATTTT | CASSRLTGQGTDTQYF
TRBJ1-6 | TRBV7-2 | . | . | TGTGCCAGCAGCTTAGTCAGCTCCTATAATTCACCCCTCCACTTT | CASSLVSSYNSPLHF
TRBJ1-2 | TRBV9 | . | . | TGTGCCAGCAGCGTAGTGCGAGACACTGGCTACACCTTC | CASSVVRDTGYTF
TRBJ1-1 | TRBV3-1/TRBV3-2 | . | . | TGTGCCAGCAGAGAAAGCGGAAGGGTGAACACTGAAGCTTTCTTT | CASRESGRVNTEAFF
TRBJ2-1 | TRBV6-6 | TRBD1 | . | TGTGCCAGCAGTTACAAACAGGGGCACAACAATGAGCAGTTCTTC | CASSYKQGHNNEQFF
TRBJ1-2 | TRBV7-9 | TRBD1 | . | TGTGCCAGCAGCTTAGCGGGGACAGTCTATGGCTACACCTTC | CASSLAGTVYGYTF
TRBJ1-2 | TRBV7-8 | TRBD1 | . | TGTGCCAGCAGCTTAGGGGACAGGTTCGGTGACTACACCTTC | CASSLGDRFGDYTF
TRBJ2-7 | TRBV6-1 | TRBD1 | . | TGTGCCAGCAGTGAAGGGACAGGGGGCTTCTACGAGCAGTACTTC | CASSEGTGGFYEQYF
TRBJ2-7 | TRBV29-1 | . | . | TGCAGCGTGCAGGGAGGCAACGAGCAGTACTTC | CSVQGGNEQYF
TRBJ1-2 | TRBV10-3 | . | . | TGTGCCATCAGATCCTCGGACAGCCTGATGGGGGGCTACACCTTC | CAIRSSDSLMGGYTF
TRBJ2-7 | TRBV7-9 | . | . | TGTGCCAGCAGCCTAGACCCCTTCTACGAGCAGTACTTC | CASSLDPFYEQYF
TRBJ1-3 | TRBV6-4 | TRBD1 | . | TGTGCCAGCAGTAAAACGACAGGGTCTGGAAACACCATATATTTT | CASSKTTGSGNTIYF
TRBJ2-7 | TRBV7-9 | TRBD1 | . | TGTGCCAGCAGATCCGGGACAGACTACGAGCAGTACTTC | CASRSGTDYEQYF
TRBJ1-1 | TRBV3-1/TRBV3-2 | . | . | TGTGCCAGCAGCCTCCGCTGGGGGACTGAAGCTTTCTTT | CASSLRWGTEAFF